These 28 T cell receptor beta chains came from one sample sequenced in a study of T cell responses to AZD1222 COVID-19 vaccine (dated by TCRdb to about 2021). The time point label, read with the paper, signifies: about 28 days (+/-7) after the second vaccine dose. Library preparation used the immunoSEQ multiplex PCR assay. What TCRdb holds here is the immuneACCESS table cut down to in-frame rearrangements. Part of the clones is not present; checked against another copy, under half of the missing clones reflect an unresolved V gene, and the others are unexplained. The sample profile shows tens of thousands of clones; roughly 87% of them were found once. The biggest ten clones account for approximately 5% of the sample. This specimen was peripheral blood, taken 28 days after the second AZD1222 dose. These receptors were taken from an adult who received the AZD1222 COVID-19 vaccine.

This clone appeared once. The chain combines TRBV2 with TRBJ1-4; D gene unclear. The CDR3 sequence is 14 residues long. Germline lookup yields CDR1 SNHLY and CDR2 FYNNEI. Between the trimmed V and J ends, which lost 4 bases and 9 bases, there was a span of 15 bases. The chain's CDR3 is CASSVTEEMKKLFF. CDR3 DNA: TGTGCCAGCAGTGTTACAGAAGAAATGAAAAAACTGTTTTTT. The full variable domain, completed using reference TRBV2 and TRBJ1-4, is EPEVTQTPSHQVTQMGQEVILRCVPISNHLYFYWYRQILGQKVEFLVSFYNNEISEKSEIFDDQFSVERPDGSNFTLKIRSTKLEDSAMYFCASSVTEEMKKLFFGSGTQLSVL.

DNA for the CDR3: TGTGCCAGCGGTGTAGAGGGGGCCTCCACAGATACGCAGTATTTT. Residues: CASGVEGASTDTQYF. This sequence joins TRBV11-1 and TRBJ2-3; 7 bases agree with TRBD1. The germline V gene encodes CDR1 SGHAT and CDR2 FQDESV (reference sequence). Unmatched junction bases numbered 10, after V lost 8 bases and J lost 2 bases. This CDR3 has 15 amino acids.

The chain is built from TRBV9 and TRBJ1-6; D is unclear. The CDR3 sequence is 16 residues long. Looked up from germline, CDR1 is SGDLS and CDR2 is YYNGEE. Trimming took 0 bases from V and 0 from J, leaving 7 bases between them. The CDR3 loop is CASSVGRSSYNSPLHF. CDR3 nucleotide sequence: TGTGCCAGCAGCGTAGGCAGGAGCTCCTATAATTCACCCCTCCACTTT.

The chain couples TRBV4-3 to TRBJ2-1, with TRBD2 matching 9 bases. J gave up 4 bases and V 0 bases, and 10 bases lay outside the gene matches. From germline, CDR1 is LGHNA and CDR2 YSLEER. The CDR3 loop spans 18 amino acids. The DNA for the CDR3 is TGCGCCAGCAGCCAAGAAGCCAGCGGGGGGCCCCAATACAATGAGCAGTTCTTC. It encodes CASSQEASGGPQYNEQFF.

A note on this clone: Distinct nucleotide sequences in the sample also encode this CDR3. The gene calls are TRBV9 and TRBJ2-5, with a weak D call TRBD2 (7 bases). The CDR3 length is 14 residues. CDR1 and CDR2 from the germline V gene are SGDLS and YYNGEE. V lost 0 bases and J lost 2, with 8 bases in between. In nucleotides, the CDR3 is TGTGCCAGCAGCGTAGAGGGGGGGCAAGAGACCCAGTACTTC. It encodes CASSVEGGQETQYF.

This clone was observed a few times. V and J are TRBV29-1 and TRBJ2-1, with D possibly matching TRBD1 (6 bases). Deletions cut 6 bases from V and 5 bases from J, with 17 bases between. Germline CDR1 SQVTM, CDR2 ANQGSEA. This CDR3 spans 14 amino acids. In DNA, the CDR3 is TGCAGCGTGAAACAGCGACAGGCCAACAATGAGCAGTTCTTC. This translates into CSVKQRQANNEQFF.

The V and J genes are TRBV5-1 and TRBJ2-1; 11 bases match TRBD2. Germline V gene sequence: CDR1 SGHRS, CDR2 YFSETQ. The CDR3 spans 19 residues. V shed 2 bases and J 3 bases; nucleotides not matched to a gene: 13. The CDR3 reads CASSLDPPSGGPVYNEQFF. The CDR3 nucleotides are TGCGCCAGCAGCTTAGACCCTCCTAGCGGGGGGCCCGTCTACAATGAGCAGTTCTTC.

The chain combines TRBV7-6 with TRBJ2-1, with a possible D match to TRBD2 (6 bases). Germline lookup yields CDR1 SGHVS and CDR2 FNYEAQ. The V end lost 5 bases, the J end lost 3 bases, and 26 bases lay between the germline ends. The CDR3 loop spans 19 amino acids. The CDR3: CASSPGTLRGSRLYNEQFF. The CDR3 nucleotides read TGTGCCAGCAGCCCAGGGACTTTGCGGGGCAGCCGGCTCTACAATGAGCAGTTCTTC. Looking up the rest from reference TRBV7-6 and TRBJ2-1 gives the full variable domain: GAGVSQSPRYKVTKRGQDVALRCDPISGHVSLYWYRQALGQGPEFLTYFNYEAQQDKSGLPNDRFSAERPEGSISTLTIQRTEQRDSAMYRCASSPGTLRGSRLYNEQFFGPGTRLTVL.

This rearrangement joins TRBV13 to TRBJ2-5; 12 bases are shared with TRBD2. The CDR3 spans 18 residues. From germline, CDR1 is PRHDT and CDR2 FYEKMQ (reference sequence). The V gene end was trimmed by 4 bases and the J gene end by 4 bases; junction bases not matched to a gene: 13. The DNA of the CDR3 is TGTGCCAGCAGCTCCACCGCTAGCGGGGGGGCCTCTGGAGAGACCCAGTACTTC. It is translated as CASSSTASGGASGETQYF. Looking up the rest from reference TRBV13 and TRBJ2-5 gives the full variable domain: AAGVIQSPRHLIKEKRETATLKCYPIPRHDTVYWYQQGPGQDPQFLISFYEKMQSDKGSIPDRFSAQQFSDYHSELNMSSLELGDSALYFCASSSTASGGASGETQYFGPGTRLLVL.

The table lists this clone with a count of one. This sequence joins TRBV9 and TRBJ1-1; D may be TRBD1 (6 bases). The CDR3 runs 13 residues. The V end was cut by 0 bases, the J end by 7 bases, with 10 bases between. Germline CDR1 reads SGDLS; CDR2 reads YYNGEE. CDR3 in amino acids: CASSVGGGSEAFF. The CDR3 DNA reads as TGTGCCAGCAGCGTAGGAGGGGGGAGTGAAGCTTTCTTT.

This clone has only one observation. This sequence joins TRBV7-9 and TRBJ1-1, with 7 bases aligning to TRBD1. The germline V gene has CDR1 SEHNR and CDR2 FQNEAQ (reference sequence). With V trimmed by 11 bases and J by 5 bases, 8 bases remained unmatched. CDR3 length: 12 amino acids. The CDR3 bases are TGTGCCTTGACAGGGCTGGTGACTGAAGCTTTCTTT. This translates into CALTGLVTEAFF. The whole variable domain, filled in from reference TRBV7-9 and TRBJ1-1, reads DTGVSQNPRHKITKRGQNVTFRCDPISEHNRLYWYRQTLGQGPEFLTYFQNEAQLEKSRLLSDRFSAERPKGSFSTLEIQRTEQGDSAMYLCALTGLVTEAFFGQGTRLTVV.

This chain uses TRBV3-1 (or the pseudogene TRBV3-2) with TRBJ2-1; D tentatively fits TRBD1 or TRBD2 (6 bases each). V lost 1 base to trimming and J lost 7 bases, with 20 bases between them. This CDR3 is built from 17 residues. Germline V CDR1 and CDR2: LGHDT, YNNKEL (reference sequence). The CDR3 sequence: CASSQGLKRGLSNEQFF. CDR3 in DNA: TGTGCCAGCAGCCAAGGGCTAAAACGGGGGCTATCAAATGAGCAGTTCTTC.

The chain employs TRBV7-9 and TRBJ1-3; D is uncertain. There are 12 residues in the CDR3. CDR1 and CDR2 from the germline V gene are SEHNR and FQNEAQ (reference sequence). V lost 3 bases to trimming and J lost 4 bases, with 4 bases between them. The CDR3 sequence is CASSLIGNTIYF. As DNA, the CDR3 is TGTGCCAGCAGCTTGATCGGAAACACCATATATTTT.

The chain joins TRBV11-2 to TRBJ2-7; D is uncertain. V was pared by 4 bases and J by 8 bases, with 12 bases between. The CDR3 is 12 residues long. Germline loops: CDR1 SGHAT, CDR2 FQNNGV. The CDR3 region has the DNA TGTGCCAGCAGCTCAAATAAGGTCAAGCAGTACGTC. Amino acids: CASSSNKVKQYV.

This chain joins TRBV5-1 and TRBJ2-3, with 7 bases identical to TRBD1. Germline V gene data show CDR1 as SGHRS and CDR2 as YFSETQ. The CDR3 spans 14 residues. V dropped 7 bases and J dropped 1; count of bases not matched to a gene: 6. The CDR3 region has the DNA TGCGCCAGCTCGTCGAGGGGGCGCACAGATACGCAGTATTTT. This gives the protein CASSSRGRTDTQYF.

This clone was seen a few times. The V and J genes are TRBV21-1 and TRBJ2-7. TRBV21-1 is flagged as a pseudogene. This CDR3 has 13 residues. For the CDR3, the DNA is TGTGCCAGCAGCCGGGACCGGGGCGGCGAGCAGTACGTC. Its protein is CASSRDRGGEQYV.

V gene TRBV9 combines with J gene TRBJ2-2; 7 bases fit TRBD2. V lost 4 bases and J lost 1; bases outside the gene matches: 4. Germline CDR1 is SGDLS and CDR2 is YYNGEE. The CDR3 runs to 15 residues. CDR3 protein: CASSTLAGNTGELFF. DNA of the CDR3: TGTGCCAGCAGCACTTTAGCGGGGAACACCGGGGAGCTGTTTTTT.

The rearrangement joins TRBV9 to TRBJ1-5; no definite D call. This CDR3 has 14 residues. Trimming stripped 4 bases from V and 4 bases from J, with 12 bases between. Germline loops: CDR1 SGDLS, CDR2 YYNGEE. The CDR3 protein is CASSHGRENQPQHF. CDR3 in DNA: TGTGCCAGCAGCCACGGACGGGAAAATCAGCCCCAGCATTTT. The full variable domain, its missing parts supplied by reference TRBV9 and TRBJ1-5, is DSGVTQTPKHLITATGQRVTLRCSPRSGDLSVYWYQQSLDQGLQFLIQYYNGEERAKGNILERFSAQQFPDLHSELNLSSLELGDSALYFCASSHGRENQPQHFGDGTRLSIL.

This clone was recorded once. V is TRBV27 and J is TRBJ2-2, with 7 bases fitting TRBD1. The length of the CDR3 is 16 residues. Germline V gives CDR1 MNHEY, CDR2 SMNVEV (reference sequence). V was clipped by 5 bases and J by 0 bases; unmatched bases: 6. The CDR3 nucleotides read TGTGCCAGCAGTCCAAGACAGGGCACGAACACCGGGGAGCTGTTTTTT. Protein: CASSPRQGTNTGELFF.

The chain uses TRBV21-1 and TRBJ2-7; the table calls TRBD1, which could not be checked here. TRBV21-1 is a listed pseudogene. The CDR3 is made up of 17 amino acids. The CDR3: CASSTKTGTGGFHEQYV. The CDR3 nucleotides read TGTGCCAGCAGCACTAAAACCGGGACAGGGGGTTTCCACGAGCAGTACGTC.

V is TRBV19 and J is TRBJ2-5; a possible D gene is TRBD1 (6 bases). From germline, CDR1 is LNHDA and CDR2 SQIVND (reference sequence). This CDR3 contains 15 residues. The V end lost 5 bases, the J end lost 4 bases, and 17 bases lay between the germline ends. CDR3 protein: CASSAIETGRETQYF. The CDR3 coding sequence is TGTGCCAGTAGTGCGATCGAAACAGGGAGAGAGACCCAGTACTTC.

This clone showed up just once. The J gene is TRBJ2-1, the V gene TRBV7-9, with D unresolved. V was trimmed by 4 bases and J by 5 bases, leaving 0 bases between them. This CDR3 has 10 amino acids. Looked up from germline, CDR1 is SEHNR and CDR2 is FQNEAQ (reference sequence). The CDR3 DNA reads as TGTGCCAGCAGCTACAATGAGCAGTTCTTC. Protein: CASSYNEQFF.

The rearrangement uses TRBV20-1 and TRBJ2-5; 9 bases agree with TRBD1. Germline V gene data show CDR1 as DFQATT and CDR2 as SNEGSKA (reference sequence). With V trimmed by 3 bases and J by 1 base, 9 bases remained unmatched. The CDR3 extends over 16 amino acids. DNA of the CDR3: TGCAGTGCTAGTCTCCACGGGACAGGGCCCCAAGAGACCCAGTACTTC. It specifies CSASLHGTGPQETQYF.

The chain carries TRBV5-6 and TRBJ1-1; D gene ambiguous. CDR1 SGHDT and CDR2 YYEEEE come from the germline V gene. Trimming stripped 2 bases from V and 5 bases from J, with 10 bases between. This CDR3 has 13 residues. The CDR3 bases are TGTGCCAGCAGCTTTTTCCAGTGGACTGAAGCTTTCTTT. Encoded protein: CASSFFQWTEAFF. The whole variable domain, remainder taken from reference TRBV5-6 and TRBJ1-1, is DAGVTQSPTHLIKTRGQQVTLRCSPKSGHDTVSWYQQALGQGPQFIFQYYEEEERQRGNFPDRFSGHQFPNYSSELNVNALLLGDSALYLCASSFFQWTEAFFGQGTRLTVV.

This clone was observed a few times. V gene TRBV19 combines with J gene TRBJ2-5; 7 bases are shared with TRBD2. In germline, CDR1 is LNHDA, CDR2 SQIVND (reference sequence). This CDR3 region has 13 residues. V shed 1 base, J shed 9 bases, and the junction held 5 bases outside the gene matches. As DNA, the CDR3 is TGTGCCAGTAGTATAGGCCGCGCGGGAGCCCAGTACTTC. This sequence encodes CASSIGRAGAQYF.

The V and J genes are TRBV5-1 and TRBJ1-1; 7 nucleotides align to TRBD1. Losses at the gene ends were 4 bases for V and 10 bases for J; bases not matched to a gene: 16. This CDR3 has 15 residues. The germline CDR1 and CDR2 sequences are SGHRS and YFSETQ. The DNA of the CDR3 is TGCGCCAGCAGCGAAGTGACCGAAGGGGGCGCGGGAGCTTTCTTT. Its protein is CASSEVTEGGAGAFF.

This clone has just a few counts. J is TRBJ1-2 and V is TRBV21-1; the D segment call TRBD1 is taken from the table without a DNA check. TRBV21-1 represents a pseudogene. CDR3 size: 15 residues. The CDR3 spells CASSKEQGRNYGYTF. The CDR3 region has the DNA TGTGCCAGCAGCAAAGAACAGGGGCGCAACTATGGCTACACCTTC.

This clone was found once. This CDR3 reads CSASIGTQYF. CDR3 nucleotides: TGCAGTGCTAGTATAGGGACCCAGTACTTC. This sequence joins TRBV20-1 and TRBJ2-5, with D uncertain. Trimming stripped 3 bases from V and 7 bases from J, with 6 bases between. This CDR3 comprises 10 residues. Germline V gives CDR1 DFQATT, CDR2 SNEGSKA (reference sequence).